The 6 T cell receptor beta chains below were found in one sample sequenced in a study of T cell repertoires in cytomegalovirus infection. What these receptors recognize is not known. TCRdb fed the reads into MiXCR, producing one record per CDR3 protein. The sample has about 60,000 distinct CDR3 sequences, roughly a fifth seen once; the top ten hold roughly 73%. The sample in question was CD8+ T cells from cultured PBMCs, obtained from culture after CMV antigen stimulation. These receptors originate from a human donor in good health (CMV status not recorded). Some clones in this sample may be carry-over from other donors' samples.

This clonotype was seen only a few times. V gene TRBV7-8 combines with J gene TRBJ1-1; D unresolved. Germline-derived CDR1 and CDR2 are SGHVS and FQNEAQ. Trimming shortened V by 4 bases and J by 3 bases, and 15 bases separated the two germline ends. The CDR3 has 15 amino acids. CDR3 residues: CASSSPPPSHTEAFF. Here the CDR3 DNA reads TGTGCCAGCAGCTCTCCTCCACCTTCACACACTGAAGCTTTCTTT. Combining the CDR3 with reference TRBV7-8 and TRBJ1-1 gives the whole variable domain GAGVSQSPRYKVAKRGQDVALRCDPISGHVSLFWYQQALGQGPEFLTYFQNEAQLDKSGLPSDRFFAERPEGSVSTLKIQRTQQEDSAVYLCASSSPPPSHTEAFFGQGTRLTVV.

This rearrangement joins TRBV2 to TRBJ1-6; D is unresolved. V lost 8 bases, J lost 1 base, and 6 bases lay in between. In germline, CDR1 is SNHLY, CDR2 FYNNEI. The CDR3 length is 13 residues. CDR3 in amino acids: CASAGSYNSPLHF. DNA of the CDR3: TGTGCCAGCGCGGGATCCTATAATTCACCCCTCCACTTT.

The chain carries TRBV20-1 and TRBJ2-2, with D perhaps matching TRBD1 (6 bases). Per germline, CDR1 DFQATT and CDR2 SNEGSKA (reference sequence). There are 15 residues in the CDR3. With 5 bases removed from V and 1 base from J, the gap between germline ends came to 14 bases. In nucleotides, the CDR3 is TGCAGTGCTGAACCGGGACACATGAACACCGGGGAGCTGTTTTTT. This sequence encodes CSAEPGHMNTGELFF.

This clonotype was counted only a few times. The CDR3 DNA reads as TGTGCCAGCAGTTTAGGGATGGCGAACACTGAAGCTTTCTTT. Translating gives CASSLGMANTEAFF. The rearrangement uses TRBV27 and TRBJ1-1; D call uncertain. This CDR3 region has 14 residues. The V gene's germline CDR1 is MNHEY and CDR2 SMNVEV (reference sequence). V was shortened by 2 bases and J by 1 base, with 8 bases between the two germline ends.

This clonotype showed up just a few times. V usage is TRBV10-3 and J usage is TRBJ1-5; 9 positions agree with TRBD1. The junction had 10 bases not matched to a gene; V was cut back by 8 bases and J by 2 bases. The germline gives CDR1 ENHRY, CDR2 SYGVKD. This CDR3 has 16 residues. CDR3 DNA: TGTGCCATCGGTAATCCGGACAGGGGCCGCAATCAGCCCCAGCATTTT. Translation: CAIGNPDRGRNQPQHF.

This clonotype appeared a few times. J is TRBJ2-7 and V is TRBV5-6, with 8 bases identical to TRBD1. With 4 bases clipped from V and 3 bases from J, the junction kept 9 bases outside the gene matches. The CDR3 covers 15 residues. The germline gives CDR1 SGHDT, CDR2 YYEEEE. CDR3 sequence reads: CASSQIRGPDYEQYF. Written as DNA, the CDR3 is TGTGCCAGCAGCCAAATCAGGGGGCCTGACTACGAGCAGTACTTC.